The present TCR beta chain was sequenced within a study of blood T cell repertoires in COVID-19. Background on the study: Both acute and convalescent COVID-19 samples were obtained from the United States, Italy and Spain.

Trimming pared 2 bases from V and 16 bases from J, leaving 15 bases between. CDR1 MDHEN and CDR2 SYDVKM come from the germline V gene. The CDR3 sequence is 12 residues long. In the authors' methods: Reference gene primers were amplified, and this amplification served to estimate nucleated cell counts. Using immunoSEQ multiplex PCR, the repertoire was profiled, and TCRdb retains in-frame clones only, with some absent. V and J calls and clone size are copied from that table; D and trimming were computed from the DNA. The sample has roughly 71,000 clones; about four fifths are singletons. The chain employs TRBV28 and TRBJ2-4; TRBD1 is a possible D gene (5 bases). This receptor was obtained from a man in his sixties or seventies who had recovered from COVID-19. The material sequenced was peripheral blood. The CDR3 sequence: CASSLAGMGLYF. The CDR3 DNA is TGTGCCAGCAGTTTAGCAGGGATGGGGTTATACTTC.